The rows below give T cell receptor beta chains drawn from one sample of a study of human T cells and chemical hapten exposure. TCRdb used MiXCR to reprocess the 5' RACE reads, holding one entry per CDR3 protein. This table holds 80,000 or so distinct CDR3 sequences, about a sixth found once. The receptors come from a female donor in good health. CDR3s include the opening cysteine and the closing phenylalanine or tryptophan. A D gene is named only where the DNA matches it firmly. Size is stated for part of the rows, as once, few or many counts, or as a class when the clone is expanded.

>-|TRBV5-1|-|TRBJ2-2
CASSLALLNTGELFF
TGCGCCAGCAGCTTGGCTCTCCTAAACACCGGGGAGCTGTTTTTT
>TRBD2|TRBV29-1|many|TRBJ2-5
CSVEGLLSGMETQYF
TGCAGCGTTGAAGGCCTACTTAGCGGGATGGAGACCCAGTACTTC
>-|TRBV12-3/TRBV12-4|-|TRBJ1-2
CASSLGGGSGYTF
TGTGCCAGCAGTTTAGGAGGGGGGTCTGGCTACACCTTC
>-|TRBV28|few|TRBJ2-7
CASSFFSGADYEQYF
TGTGCCAGCAGTTTTTTTTCGGGAGCAGACTACGAGCAGTACTTC
>TRBD1|TRBV4-3|few|TRBJ1-1
CASSRTDRGYFTTEAFF
TGCGCCAGCAGCCGCACCGACAGGGGGTATTTTACCACTGAAGCTTTCTTT
>TRBD1|TRBV4-3|-|TRBJ2-2
CASSPMTGGSTGELFF
TGCGCCAGCAGCCCTATGACAGGGGGATCCACCGGGGAGCTGTTTTTT
>-|TRBV20-1|-|TRBJ1-2
CSASRGDSGGYTF
TGCAGTGCTAGTAGGGGAGACTCTGGTGGCTACACCTTC
>TRBD1|TRBV18|few|TRBJ1-2
CASSNGGTGIDGYTF
TGTGCCAGCTCCAATGGAGGGACAGGGATTGATGGCTACACCTTC
>-|TRBV4-3|-|TRBJ1-3
CASSQDPGTLPGPGNTIYF
TGCGCCAGCAGCCAAGATCCCGGGACACTTCCAGGGCCTGGAAACACCATATATTTT
>-|TRBV7-2|-|TRBJ1-1
CASSLEGADLGTEAFF
TGTGCCAGCAGCTTAGAAGGGGCTGATCTGGGCACTGAAGCTTTCTTT
>TRBD2|TRBV10-3|few|TRBJ2-1
CAISESPGTSGFYNEQFF
TGTGCCATCAGTGAGTCCCCCGGGACTAGCGGATTCTACAATGAGCAGTTCTTC
>-|TRBV20-1|-|TRBJ2-7
CSAPLRDHEQYF
TGCAGTGCCCCCCTACGGGACCACGAGCAGTACTTC
>-|TRBV24-1|-|TRBJ2-5
CATSDSSGSQETQYF
TGTGCCACCAGTGATAGCAGCGGATCTCAAGAGACCCAGTACTTC
>-|TRBV20-1|-|TRBJ1-5
CSARAGRGQPQHF
TGCAGTGCTAGGGCAGGGAGGGGGCAGCCCCAGCATTTT
>-|TRBV18|few|TRBJ1-1
CASSPFQFTVMNTEAFF
TGTGCCAGCTCACCGTTCCAGTTTACGGTGATGAACACTGAAGCTTTCTTT
>-|TRBV20-1|-|TRBJ1-1
CSARRPGADSEAFF
TGCAGTGCTAGGAGGCCCGGGGCGGATTCTGAAGCTTTCTTT
>TRBD2|TRBV19|few|TRBJ2-4
CASSPGGQTKNIQYF
TGTGCCAGTAGTCCGGGAGGTCAGACCAAAAACATTCAGTACTTC
>TRBD2|TRBV10-3|few|TRBJ2-3
CAISEAGVGTDTQYF
TGTGCCATCAGTGAGGCGGGAGTAGGAACAGATACGCAGTATTTT
>-|TRBV24-1|-|TRBJ2-1
CATAKEGSYNEQFF
TGTGCCACCGCGAAGGAGGGATCCTACAATGAGCAGTTCTTC
>-|TRBV5-1|-|TRBJ2-5
CASSLYGLQETQYF
TGCGCCAGCAGCTTGTACGGGTTACAAGAGACCCAGTACTTC
>-|TRBV6-1|few|TRBJ2-1
CASSARIQGPEQFF
TGTGCCAGCAGTGCAAGAATCCAGGGACCTGAGCAGTTCTTC
>-|TRBV5-6|-|TRBJ1-2
CASRSRDISSNYGYTF
TGTGCCAGCAGAAGCCGGGACATCTCTTCTAACTATGGCTACACCTTC
>TRBD1|TRBV12-3/TRBV12-4|-|TRBJ1-2
CASSLGTGLYGYTF
TGTGCCAGCAGTTTAGGGACAGGGCTATATGGCTACACCTTC
>-|TRBV10-2|-|TRBJ2-5
CASNRGLGQETQYF
TGCGCCAGCAACCGAGGCTTGGGGCAAGAGACCCAGTACTTC
>-|TRBV4-1|few|TRBJ1-1
CASSQGSRAHTEAFF
TGCGCCAGCAGCCAAGGTTCGAGGGCTCACACTGAAGCTTTCTTT
>-|TRBV6-2/TRBV6-3|-|TRBJ2-3
CASSQPDGPNTQYF
TGTGCCAGCAGTCAACCAGACGGGCCAAATACGCAGTATTTT
>-|TRBV18|many|TRBJ1-2
CASSPLGQNYGYTF
TGTGCCAGCTCACCCCTTGGGCAGAACTATGGCTACACCTTC
>TRBD2|TRBV20-1|few|TRBJ2-3
CSASVGLAGNRVAADTQYF
TGCAGTGCTAGCGTGGGACTAGCGGGGAACCGTGTGGCTGCAGATACGCAGTATTTT
>-|TRBV25-1|few|TRBJ2-4
CASSETGNIQYF
TGTGCCAGCAGTGAAACAGGAAACATTCAGTACTTC
>TRBD2|TRBV10-3|once|TRBJ2-5
CAISETSVEGTQYF
TGTGCCATCAGTGAGACTAGCGTGGAGGGGACCCAGTACTTC
>-|TRBV28|once|TRBJ1-2
CASRYPQGNYGYAF
TGTGCCAGCAGATACCCCCAGGGTAACTATGGCTACGCCTTC
>TRBD2|TRBV7-9|-|TRBJ2-5
CASSTSTIGGRVEETQYF
TGTGCCAGCAGCACAAGCACCATTGGCGGGAGGGTAGAAGAGACCCAGTACTTC
>TRBD2|TRBV7-2|-|TRBJ2-5
CASSLGTSGSGQETQYF
TGTGCCAGCAGCTTAGGGACTAGCGGGAGTGGGCAAGAGACCCAGTACTTC
>-|TRBV28|once|TRBJ1-3
CASGPRNTIYF
TGTGCCAGCGGGCCCCGAAACACCATATATTTT
>TRBD2|TRBV20-1|many|TRBJ2-1
CSALAGAENEQFF
TGCAGTGCTTTAGCGGGAGCGGAGAATGAGCAGTTCTTC
>-|TRBV28|few|TRBJ1-1
CASSLLPGHTEAFF
TGTGCCAGCAGTTTATTGCCGGGTCACACTGAAGCTTTCTTT
>TRBD1|TRBV29-1|few|TRBJ1-1
CSAGQGRGEAFF
TGCAGCGCGGGACAGGGGAGAGGGGAAGCTTTCTTT
>TRBD2|TRBV5-1|many|TRBJ2-1
CASSLAGGVSYNEQFF
TGCGCCAGCAGCTTGGCGGGGGGAGTCTCCTACAATGAGCAGTTCTTC
>TRBD2|TRBV13|-|TRBJ2-5
CASSTTSGSEETQYF
TGTGCCAGCAGCACGACTAGCGGGAGTGAAGAGACCCAGTACTTC
>-|TRBV5-1|many|TRBJ2-1
CASSIISGSEQFF
TGCGCCAGCAGCATAATTAGCGGAAGCGAGCAGTTCTTC
>-|TRBV11-2|-|TRBJ2-3
CASSFGGQGDTQYF
TGTGCCAGCAGCTTTGGGGGGCAGGGAGATACGCAGTATTTT
>TRBD2|TRBV28|-|TRBJ2-3
CASSFGGGTSGNTDTQYF
TGTGCCAGCAGTTTTGGTGGAGGGACTAGCGGAAACACAGATACGCAGTATTTT